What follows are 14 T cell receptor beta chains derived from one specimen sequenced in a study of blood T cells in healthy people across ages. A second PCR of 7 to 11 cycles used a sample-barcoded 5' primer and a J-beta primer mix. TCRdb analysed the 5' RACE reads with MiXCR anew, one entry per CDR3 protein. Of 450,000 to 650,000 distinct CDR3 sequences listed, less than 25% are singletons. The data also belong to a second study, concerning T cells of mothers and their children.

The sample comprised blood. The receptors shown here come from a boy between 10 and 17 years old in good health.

The CDR3 sequence: CSARDIAGVVDTQYF. CDR3 nucleotides: TGCAGTGCTAGAGACATAGCGGGAGTGGTAGATACGCAGTATTTT. The chain employs TRBV20-1 and TRBJ2-3; 9 nucleotides line up with TRBD2. Germline CDR1 is DFQATT and CDR2 is SNEGSKA (reference sequence). The CDR3 has 15 amino acids. The V segment lost 0 bases and the J segment 5 bases; nucleotides outside the gene matches: 6.

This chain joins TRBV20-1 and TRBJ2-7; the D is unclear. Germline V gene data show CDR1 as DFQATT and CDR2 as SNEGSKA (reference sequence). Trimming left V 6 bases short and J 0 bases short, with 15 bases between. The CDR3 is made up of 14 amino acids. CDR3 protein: CSAPPSQSSYEQYF. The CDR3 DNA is TGCAGTGCACCGCCGAGTCAAAGCTCCTACGAGCAGTACTTC.

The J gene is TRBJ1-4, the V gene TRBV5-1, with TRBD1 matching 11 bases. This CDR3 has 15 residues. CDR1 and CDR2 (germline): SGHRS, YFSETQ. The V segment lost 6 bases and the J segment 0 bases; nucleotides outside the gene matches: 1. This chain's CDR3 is CASKGQGATNEKLFF. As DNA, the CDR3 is TGCGCCAGCAAGGGACAGGGGGCAACTAATGAAAAACTGTTTTTT.

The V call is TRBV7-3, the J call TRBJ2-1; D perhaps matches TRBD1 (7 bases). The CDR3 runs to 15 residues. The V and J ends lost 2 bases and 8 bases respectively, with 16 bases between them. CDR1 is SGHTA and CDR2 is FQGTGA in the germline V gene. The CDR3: CASSLRPGGTDEQFF. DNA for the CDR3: TGTGCCAGCAGCTTACGGCCAGGGGGGACGGATGAGCAGTTCTTC.

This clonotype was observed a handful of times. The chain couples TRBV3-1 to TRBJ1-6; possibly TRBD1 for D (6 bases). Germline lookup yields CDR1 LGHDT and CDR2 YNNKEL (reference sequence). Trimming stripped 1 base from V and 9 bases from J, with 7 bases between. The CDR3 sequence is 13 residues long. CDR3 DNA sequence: TGTGCCAGCAGCCAAGTAGGGGGTTCACCCCTCCACTTT. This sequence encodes CASSQVGGSPLHF.

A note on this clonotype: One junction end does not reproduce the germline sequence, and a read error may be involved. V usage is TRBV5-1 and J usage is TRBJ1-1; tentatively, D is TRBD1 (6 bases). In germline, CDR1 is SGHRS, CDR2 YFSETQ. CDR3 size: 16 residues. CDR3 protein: CASSWGRGYMNTEAFF. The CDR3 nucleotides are TGCGCCAGCAGCTGGGGCAGGGGTTATATGAACACTGAAGCCTTCTTT.

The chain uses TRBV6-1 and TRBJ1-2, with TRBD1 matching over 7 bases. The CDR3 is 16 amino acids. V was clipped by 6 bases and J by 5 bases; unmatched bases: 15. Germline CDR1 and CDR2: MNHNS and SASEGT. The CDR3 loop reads CASSRGVRDRGYGYTF. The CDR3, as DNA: TGTGCCAGCAGCCGGGGGGTCCGGGACAGAGGATATGGCTACACCTTC.

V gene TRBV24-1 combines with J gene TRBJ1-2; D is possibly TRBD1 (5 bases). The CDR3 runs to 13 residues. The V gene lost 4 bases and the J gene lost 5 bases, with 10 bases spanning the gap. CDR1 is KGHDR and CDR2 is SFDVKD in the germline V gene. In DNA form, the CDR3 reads TGTGCCACCAGTGACGATCAGGGTTATGGCTACACCTTC. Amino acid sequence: CATSDDQGYGYTF.

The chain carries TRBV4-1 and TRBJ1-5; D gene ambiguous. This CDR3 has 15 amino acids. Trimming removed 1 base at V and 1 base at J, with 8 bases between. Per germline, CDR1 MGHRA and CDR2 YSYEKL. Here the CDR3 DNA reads TGCGCCAGCAGCCAAGTCGGTAGCAGCAATCAGCCCCAGCATTTT. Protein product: CASSQVGSSNQPQHF.

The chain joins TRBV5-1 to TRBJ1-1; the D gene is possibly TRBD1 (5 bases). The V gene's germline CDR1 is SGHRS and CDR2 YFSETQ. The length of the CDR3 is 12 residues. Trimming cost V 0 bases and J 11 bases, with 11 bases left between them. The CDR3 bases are TGCGCCAGCAGCTTGGAGGGCGAGGGGGCTTTCTTT. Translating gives CASSLEGEGAFF. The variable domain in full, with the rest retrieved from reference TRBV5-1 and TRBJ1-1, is KAGVTQTPRYLIKTRGQQVTLSCSPISGHRSVSWYQQTPGQGLQFLFEYFSETQRNKGNFPGRFSGRQFSNSRSEMNVSTLELGDSALYLCASSLEGEGAFFGQGTRLTVV.

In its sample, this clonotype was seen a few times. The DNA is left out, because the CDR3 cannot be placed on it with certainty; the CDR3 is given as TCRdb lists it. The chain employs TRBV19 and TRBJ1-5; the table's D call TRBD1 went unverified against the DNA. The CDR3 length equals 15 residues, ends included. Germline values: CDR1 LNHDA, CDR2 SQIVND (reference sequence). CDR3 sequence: CASTSDRYSNQPQHF.

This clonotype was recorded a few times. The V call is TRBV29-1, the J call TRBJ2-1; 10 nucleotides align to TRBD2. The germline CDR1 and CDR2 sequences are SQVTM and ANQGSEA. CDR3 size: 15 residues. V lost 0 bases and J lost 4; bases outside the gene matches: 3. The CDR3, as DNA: TGCAGCGTTGAAGATTATAGCGGGGGGTACAATGAGCAGTTCTTC. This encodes CSVEDYSGGYNEQFF.

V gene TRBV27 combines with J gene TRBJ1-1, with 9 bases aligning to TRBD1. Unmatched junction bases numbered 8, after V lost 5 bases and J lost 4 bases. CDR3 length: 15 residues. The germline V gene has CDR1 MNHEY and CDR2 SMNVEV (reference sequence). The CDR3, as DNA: TGTGCCAGCAGTCCGAGGGGGACAGGGCCCACTGAAGCTTTCTTT. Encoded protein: CASSPRGTGPTEAFF.

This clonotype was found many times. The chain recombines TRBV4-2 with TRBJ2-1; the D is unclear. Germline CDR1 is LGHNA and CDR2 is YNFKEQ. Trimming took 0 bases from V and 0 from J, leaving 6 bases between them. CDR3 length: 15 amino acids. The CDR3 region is CASSQDGTSYNEQFF. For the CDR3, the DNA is TGTGCCAGCAGCCAAGACGGTACCTCCTACAATGAGCAGTTCTTC.